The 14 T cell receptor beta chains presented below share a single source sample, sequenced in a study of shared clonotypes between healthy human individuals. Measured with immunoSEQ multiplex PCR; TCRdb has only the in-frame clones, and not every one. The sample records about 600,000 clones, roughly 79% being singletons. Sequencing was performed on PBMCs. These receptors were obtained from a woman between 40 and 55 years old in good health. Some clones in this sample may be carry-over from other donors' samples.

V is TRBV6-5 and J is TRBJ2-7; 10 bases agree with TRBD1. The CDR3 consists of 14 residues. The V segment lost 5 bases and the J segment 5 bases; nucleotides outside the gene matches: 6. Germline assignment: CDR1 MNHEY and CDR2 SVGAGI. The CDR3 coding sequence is TGTGCCAGCAGTCCCACCGGGACAGGGGACGAGCAGTACTTC. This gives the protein CASSPTGTGDEQYF.

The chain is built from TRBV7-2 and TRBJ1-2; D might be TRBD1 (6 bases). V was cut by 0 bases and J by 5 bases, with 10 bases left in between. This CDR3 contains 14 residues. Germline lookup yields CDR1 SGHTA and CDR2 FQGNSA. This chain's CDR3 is CASSLAPGQYGYTF. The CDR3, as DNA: TGTGCCAGCAGCTTAGCGCCCGGACAGTATGGCTACACCTTC.

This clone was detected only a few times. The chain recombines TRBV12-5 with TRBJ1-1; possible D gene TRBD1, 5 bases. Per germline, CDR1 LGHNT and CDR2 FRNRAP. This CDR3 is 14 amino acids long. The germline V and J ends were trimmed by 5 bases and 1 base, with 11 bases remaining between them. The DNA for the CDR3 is TGTGCTAGTGGTCTGGACACGACGAACACTGAAGCTTTCTTT. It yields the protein CASGLDTTNTEAFF.

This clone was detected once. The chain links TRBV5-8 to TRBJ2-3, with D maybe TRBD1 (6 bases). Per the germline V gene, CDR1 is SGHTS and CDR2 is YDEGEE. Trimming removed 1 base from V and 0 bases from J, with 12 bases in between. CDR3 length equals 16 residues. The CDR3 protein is CASSLYGGASTDTQYF. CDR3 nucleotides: TGTGCCAGCAGCTTGTATGGGGGCGCTAGCACAGATACGCAGTATTTT. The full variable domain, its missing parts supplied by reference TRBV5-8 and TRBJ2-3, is EAGVTQSPTHLIKTRGQQATLRCSPISGHTSVYWYQQALGLGLQFLLWYDEGEERNRGNFPPRFSGRQFPNYSSELNVNALELEDSALYLCASSLYGGASTDTQYFGPGTRLTVL.

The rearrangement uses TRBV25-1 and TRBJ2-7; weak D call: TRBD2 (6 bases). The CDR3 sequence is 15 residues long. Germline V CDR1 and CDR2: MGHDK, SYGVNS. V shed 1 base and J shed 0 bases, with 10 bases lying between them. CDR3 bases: TGTGCCAGCAGTGAATTGGACGGGAGCTCCTACGAGCAGTACTTC. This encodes CASSELDGSSYEQYF.

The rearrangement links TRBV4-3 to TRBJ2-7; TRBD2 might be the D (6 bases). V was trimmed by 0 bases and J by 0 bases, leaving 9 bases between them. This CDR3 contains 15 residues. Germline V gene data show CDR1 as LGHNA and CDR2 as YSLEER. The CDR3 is CASSQEEGSSYEQYF. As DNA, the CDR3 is TGCGCCAGCAGCCAAGAGGAGGGGAGCTCCTACGAGCAGTACTTC.

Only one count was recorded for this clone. The CDR3 sequence: CASSSGGSSYEQYF. Here the CDR3 DNA reads TGTGCCAGCAGCTCGGGAGGTAGCTCCTACGAGCAGTACTTC. The gene calls are TRBV7-2 and TRBJ2-7, with 7 bases lining up with TRBD2. J gave up 0 bases and V 4 bases, and 3 bases lay outside the gene matches. The CDR3 has 14 amino acids. The germline gives CDR1 SGHTA, CDR2 FQGNSA. The full variable domain, with the rest looked up from reference TRBV7-2 and TRBJ2-7, is GAGVSQSPSNKVTEKGKDVELRCDPISGHTALYWYRQSLGQGLEFLIYFQGNSAPDKSGLPSDRFSAERTGGSVSTLTIQRTQQEDSAVYLCASSSGGSSYEQYFGPGTRLTVT.

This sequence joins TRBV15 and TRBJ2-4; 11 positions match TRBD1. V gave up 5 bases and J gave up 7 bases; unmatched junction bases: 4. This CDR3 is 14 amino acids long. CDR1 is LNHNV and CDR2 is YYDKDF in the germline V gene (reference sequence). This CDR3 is CATSGRTGGNIQYF. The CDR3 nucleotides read TGTGCCACCAGCGGCCGGACAGGGGGCAACATTCAGTACTTC.

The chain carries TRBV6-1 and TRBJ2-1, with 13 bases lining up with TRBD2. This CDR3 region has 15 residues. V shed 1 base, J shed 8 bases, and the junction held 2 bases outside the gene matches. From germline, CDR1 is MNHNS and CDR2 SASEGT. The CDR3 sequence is CASSEGTSGSDEQFF. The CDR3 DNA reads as TGTGCCAGCAGTGAAGGGACTAGCGGGAGTGATGAGCAGTTCTTC.

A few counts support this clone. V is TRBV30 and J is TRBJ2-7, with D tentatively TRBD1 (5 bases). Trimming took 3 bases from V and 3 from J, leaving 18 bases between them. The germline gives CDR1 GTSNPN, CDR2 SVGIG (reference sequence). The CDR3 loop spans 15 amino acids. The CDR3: CAWRSDRKFGYEQYF. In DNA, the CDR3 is TGTGCCTGGAGGTCCGACAGAAAGTTTGGCTACGAGCAGTACTTC.

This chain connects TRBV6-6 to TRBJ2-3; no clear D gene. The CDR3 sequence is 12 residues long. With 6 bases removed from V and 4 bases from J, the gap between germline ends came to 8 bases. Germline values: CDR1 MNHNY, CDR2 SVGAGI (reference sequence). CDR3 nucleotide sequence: TGTGCCAGCAGCTCTCAGCCAGATACGCAGTATTTT. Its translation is CASSSQPDTQYF.

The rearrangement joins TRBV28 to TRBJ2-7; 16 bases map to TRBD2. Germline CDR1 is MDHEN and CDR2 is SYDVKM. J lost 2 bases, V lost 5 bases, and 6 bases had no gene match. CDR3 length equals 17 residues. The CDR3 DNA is TGTGCCAGCAGTAGTCCCGGGACTAGCGGGAGGGCCTACGAGCAGTACTTC. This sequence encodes CASSSPGTSGRAYEQYF.

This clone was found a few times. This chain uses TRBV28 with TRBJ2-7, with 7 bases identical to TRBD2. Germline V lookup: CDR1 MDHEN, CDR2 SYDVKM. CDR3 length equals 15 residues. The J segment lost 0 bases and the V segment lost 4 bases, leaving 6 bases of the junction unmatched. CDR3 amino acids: CASSSLGTNSYEQYF. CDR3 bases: TGTGCCAGCAGTTCGTTAGGGACTAACTCCTACGAGCAGTACTTC.

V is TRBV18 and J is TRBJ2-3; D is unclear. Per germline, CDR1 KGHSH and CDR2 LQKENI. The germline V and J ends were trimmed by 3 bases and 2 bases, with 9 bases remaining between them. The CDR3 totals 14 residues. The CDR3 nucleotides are TGTGCCAGCTCACCGGTTCAGCACACAGATACGCAGTATTTT. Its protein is CASSPVQHTDTQYF.